One sample yielded the 14 T cell receptor beta chains listed below, sequenced in a study of HIV-infected patients and healthy controls. All unsorted peripheral T cells were captured because whole blood was used without fractionation. Reverse transcription used 500 to 550 ng RNA and constant-region primers for alpha and beta. Each of the alpha and beta chains got its own library through chain-specific third strand synthesis with indices. TCRdb reprocessed the 5' RACE reads with MiXCR, giving one entry per CDR3 protein. Here the sample spans 19,000 or so distinct CDR3 sequences, 12% being singletons. Sequenced material: blood. The receptors come from an adult in good health.

This clonotype was seen many times. The chain combines TRBV12-3 or TRBV12-4 with TRBJ1-3; D call uncertain. Trimming took off 6 bases at V and 6 bases at J, with 24 bases between the two ends. The CDR3 has 17 amino acids. The CDR3 here is CASSPKRTDQLLNTIYF. In DNA form, the CDR3 reads TGTGCCAGCAGCCCGAAAAGGACGGATCAGCTTTTAAACACCATATATTTT.

This clonotype has a count of ten or more. The chain has TRBV20-1 and TRBJ2-3; 16 nucleotides agree with TRBD2. The CDR3 extends over 18 amino acids. Losses at the gene ends were 0 bases for V and 7 bases for J; bases not matched to a gene: 10. In germline, CDR1 is DFQATT, CDR2 SNEGSKA (reference sequence). The CDR3 region is CSARDYGTSGGAVNTQYF. The CDR3 bases are TGCAGTGCTAGAGATTACGGGACTAGCGGGGGGGCTGTAAATACGCAGTATTTT.

This clonotype was seen many times. The V gene is TRBV9, the J gene TRBJ1-2; D remains unclear. CDR1 is SGDLS and CDR2 is YYNGEE in the germline V gene. V lost 4 bases and J lost 6, with 7 bases in between. This CDR3 region has 11 residues. CDR3 sequence: CASSTEHGYTF. The DNA of the CDR3 is TGTGCCAGCAGCACAGAGCATGGCTACACCTTC.

There are many counts of this clonotype. This chain uses TRBV30 with TRBJ2-7; possibly TRBD2 for D (5 bases). This CDR3 comprises 12 residues. V lost 4 bases and J lost 4, with 11 bases in between. Looked up from germline, CDR1 is GTSNPN and CDR2 is SVGIG (reference sequence). The CDR3 here is CAWIYTSYEQYF. The CDR3 bases are TGTGCCTGGATCTATACTAGTTACGAGCAGTACTTC.

V usage is TRBV4-3 and J usage is TRBJ2-2, with D unresolved. CDR1 and CDR2 (germline): LGHNA, YSLEER. This CDR3 has 13 amino acids. V gave up 4 bases and J gave up 1 base, with 4 bases separating them. In DNA form, the CDR3 reads TGCGCCAGCAGCCGAGAGAACACCGGGGAGCTGTTTTTT. Translated: CASSRENTGELFF.

In this sample, this clonotype turned up many times. The chain uses TRBV5-6 and TRBJ2-7; D unresolved. CDR1 and CDR2 (germline): SGHDT, YYEEEE. This CDR3 region has 14 residues. The V gene lost 4 bases and the J gene lost 3 bases, with 14 bases spanning the gap. CDR3 DNA sequence: TGTGCCAGCAGCCCCCCCGTGCCCAGCTACGAGCAGTACTTC. Residues: CASSPPVPSYEQYF.

This clonotype was counted many times. The chain links TRBV20-1 to TRBJ1-2; D unresolved. Germline V gene lookup returns CDR1 DFQATT and CDR2 SNEGSKA (reference sequence). The length of the CDR3 is 14 residues. Trimming took off 6 bases at V and 8 bases at J, with 22 bases between the two ends. The CDR3: CSADPGREFGGYTF. CDR3 sequence (DNA): TGCAGTGCAGATCCGGGCCGGGAGTTTGGAGGCTACACCTTC.

Many counts were recorded for this clonotype. The V call is TRBV4-2, the J call TRBJ1-2; no clear D gene. The CDR3 totals 14 residues. Trimming took 3 bases from V and 4 from J, leaving 12 bases between them. Germline CDR1 and CDR2: LGHNA and YNFKEQ. The CDR3 DNA reads TGTGCCAGCAGCCAGGAAGGAGGTCTCTATGGCTACACCTTC. This gives the protein CASSQEGGLYGYTF.

This clonotype was seen ten or more times. The chain couples TRBV28 to TRBJ1-4; D call uncertain. Germline lookup yields CDR1 MDHEN and CDR2 SYDVKM. CDR3 length: 16 residues. V shed 2 bases and J shed 6 bases, with 16 bases lying between them. CDR3 in amino acids: CASSLDWRRRHEKLFF. DNA for the CDR3: TGTGCCAGCAGTTTAGATTGGAGGAGGCGCCATGAAAAACTGTTTTTT.

V and J are TRBV18 and TRBJ2-3, with 9 bases matching TRBD2. J lost 6 bases, V lost 1 base, and 8 bases had no gene match. The CDR3 runs 16 residues. Germline V gene sequence: CDR1 KGHSH, CDR2 LQKENI. CDR3 coding DNA: TGTGCCAGCTCACCACGGATGCGGGGGGGCGACGATACGCAGTATTTT. Amino acids: CASSPRMRGGDDTQYF.

This clonotype was found many times. This chain joins TRBV20-1 and TRBJ2-2; maybe TRBD2 (5 bases). The CDR3 length is 14 residues. Deletions cut 0 bases from V and 1 base from J, with 6 bases between. CDR1 is DFQATT and CDR2 is SNEGSKA in the germline V gene (reference sequence). CDR3 nucleotide sequence: TGCAGTGCTAGAGATCGGGGGAACACCGGGGAGCTGTTTTTT. It is translated as CSARDRGNTGELFF.

The chain joins TRBV5-4 to TRBJ2-2; the D gene is possibly TRBD1 (5 bases). Germline V CDR1 and CDR2: SGHNT, YYREEE (reference sequence). The germline V and J ends were trimmed by 0 bases and 8 bases, with 17 bases remaining between them. The CDR3 totals 16 residues. CDR3: CASSLGGRATGGELFF. For the CDR3, the DNA is TGTGCCAGCAGCTTGGGCGGTAGGGCAACAGGAGGGGAGCTGTTTTTT.

The chain carries TRBV5-1 and TRBJ2-3; 12 bases fit TRBD2. CDR1 is SGHRS, CDR2 YFSETQ, per germline. CDR3 size: 15 residues. With V trimmed by 5 bases and J by 3 bases, 4 bases remained unmatched. CDR3 sequence: CASRSLAGGTDTQYF. In DNA, the CDR3 is TGCGCCAGCAGGAGCCTAGCGGGGGGGACAGATACGCAGTATTTT.

This clonotype has just a few counts. The chain joins TRBV5-1 to TRBJ1-1; 7 positions match TRBD1. Trimming took 2 bases from V and 0 from J; bases not matched to a gene: 4. Germline V gives CDR1 SGHRS, CDR2 YFSETQ. The CDR3 consists of 15 residues. DNA of the CDR3: TGCGCCAGCAGCTTCCGGACAGGAGTGAACACTGAAGCTTTCTTT. Amino acid sequence: CASSFRTGVNTEAFF.